In this sample, the clone carrying this T cell receptor beta chain turned up many times. Its cognate antigen is unknown. A second roughly 7 to 12 cycle PCR used barcoded and J-beta primers. TCRdb fed the 5' RACE reads into MiXCR, producing one record per CDR3 protein. The sample has 800,000 to 1,000,000 distinct CDR3 sequences; roughly 50% are singletons. The data stem from a study of blood T cells in healthy people across ages. Whole-study findings and limits: It was not known whether donors were CMV positive (a possible confounder of expanded clonotype changes). Researchers judged that diversity estimates from one million T cells fell short of true values.

From germline, CDR1 is DFQATT and CDR2 SNEGSKA (reference sequence). The CDR3 is 15 amino acids. The ends were cut back, 2 bases at V and 0 bases at J, with 11 bases in the middle. This TCR derives from a man in his thirties or forties in good health. The source material was blood. The rearrangement uses TRBV20-1 and TRBJ2-1; possible D gene TRBD1, 6 bases. The CDR3 nucleotides read TGCAGTGCTAGATCCGACAGGAGCTCCTACAATGAGCAGTTCTTC. Protein product: CSARSDRSSYNEQFF.